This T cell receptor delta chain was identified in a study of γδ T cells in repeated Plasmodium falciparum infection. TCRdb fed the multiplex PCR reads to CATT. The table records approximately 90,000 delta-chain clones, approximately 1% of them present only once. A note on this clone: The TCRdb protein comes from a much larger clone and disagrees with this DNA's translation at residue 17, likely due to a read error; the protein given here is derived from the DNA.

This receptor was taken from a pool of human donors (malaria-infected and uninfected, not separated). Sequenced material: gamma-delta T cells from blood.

This chain's CDR3 is CACDTTLNWASWDTRQTFF. DNA of the CDR3: TGTGCCTGTGACACCACGTTGAACTGGGCTTCCTGGGACACCCGACAGACGTTTTTC. The V gene is TRDV2, the J gene TRDJ3; D is perhaps TRDD2 or TRDD3 (6 bases each). The V gene's germline CDR1 is GEAIGNYY and CDR2 EKD. The CDR3 has 19 residues.